What follows is one TCR beta chain and its context. Its antigen remains undetermined. Base-call qualities are not available, and no considerably larger clone is one nucleotide away. The immunoSEQ Assay, a bias-controlled multiplex PCR, was used to amplify TCRbeta CDR3 regions from genomic DNA. The original methods were these. Nucleated cell counts per sample were estimated from amplification of reference gene primers within the assay. To quantify the absolute abundance of each unique TCRbeta CDR3 rearrangement, sequence reads were collapsed and filtered. For each sample, productive Simpson clonality was calculated by taking the square root of Simpson's diversity index across productive rearrangements. What TCRdb holds here is the immuneACCESS table cut down to in-frame rearrangements. Part of the clones is not present; checked against another copy, under half of the missing clones reflect an unresolved V gene, and the others are unexplained. That table is the source of V, J and clone size, and D and trimming were worked out from the DNA. A total of fewer than 20,000 clones appear in this sample, around 90% of them only once. Clones ranked in the top ten supply about 15% of the sample.

This entry belongs to a study of blood T cell repertoires in COVID-19 (dated by TCRdb to 2018 to 2020). Concerning the study at large: Samples from collaborators originated in the United States, Italy and Spain and spanned both the acute and convalescent phases of COVID-19. Sample metadata almost always included a de-identified subject ID, COVID-19 status, age in years and sex. Where HLA class I and class II types were available, the types were taken from metadata supplied by the sample provider, not from assay-based typing. Samples were obtained from the ongoing ImmuneRACE study (first 160 participants) and from 1,000 to 1,500 subjects provided by 6 global collaborators. The prospective study material was composed of cDNA or gDNA derived from T cells, B-cell-depleted T cells, or PBMCs. The repertoires were made available in a free public database intended to serve as a resource for research on the immune response to SARS-CoV-2. The dataset comprised deeply sampled blood TCRbeta repertoires from subjects exposed to, actively infected with, or recovered from COVID-19.

The study at large found these results: How much clinical and demographic metadata was included differed by source and by participant, and the metadata was provided uncurated.

The collaborating institutions used their own protocols to collect whole blood in K2EDTA tubes. For TCRbeta analysis, collaborator samples were shipped as frozen whole blood, as isolated PBMCs, or as DNA extracted from either sample type. The clonotype was recovered from a human donor in a cohort sampled during active COVID-19. Sequenced sample: peripheral blood.

CDR3 reads: CASSQYGGNEKLFF. The nucleotides are TGTGCCAGCAGCCAATATGGAGGTAATGAAAAACTGTTTTTT. The chain is encoded by TRBV16 joined to TRBJ1-4; the D gene lacks a confident call. CDR3 length: 14 amino acids, cysteine to phenylalanine. The CDR3 DNA has 42 bases and is translated from base 1. V is pared back by 1 base and J by 4 bases, with 7 bases lying between the germline termini. As encoded in the germline V gene, CDR1 is KGHSY while CDR2 is FQNENV.